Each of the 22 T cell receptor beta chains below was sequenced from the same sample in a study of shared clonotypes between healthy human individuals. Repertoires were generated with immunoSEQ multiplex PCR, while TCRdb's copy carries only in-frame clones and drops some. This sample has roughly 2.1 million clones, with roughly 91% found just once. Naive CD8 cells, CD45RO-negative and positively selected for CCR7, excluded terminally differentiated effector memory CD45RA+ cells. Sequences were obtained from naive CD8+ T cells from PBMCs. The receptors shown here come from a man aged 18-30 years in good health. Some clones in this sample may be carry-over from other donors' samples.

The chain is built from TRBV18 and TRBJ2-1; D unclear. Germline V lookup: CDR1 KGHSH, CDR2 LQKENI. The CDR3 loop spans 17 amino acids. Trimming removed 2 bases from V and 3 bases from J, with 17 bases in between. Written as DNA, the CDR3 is TGTGCCAGCTCACCAGAGTCGATTACTATAAGCTACAATGAGCAGTTCTTC. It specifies CASSPESITISYNEQFF.

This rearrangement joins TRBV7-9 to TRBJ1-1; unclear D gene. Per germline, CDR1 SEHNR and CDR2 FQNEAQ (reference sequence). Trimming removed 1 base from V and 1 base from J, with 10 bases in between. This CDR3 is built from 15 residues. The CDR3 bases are TGTGCCAGCAGCTTAGTGTCCTCCGGGAACACTGAAGCTTTCTTT. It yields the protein CASSLVSSGNTEAFF. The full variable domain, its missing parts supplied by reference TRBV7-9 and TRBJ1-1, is DTGVSQNPRHKITKRGQNVTFRCDPISEHNRLYWYRQTLGQGPEFLTYFQNEAQLEKSRLLSDRFSAERPKGSFSTLEIQRTEQGDSAMYLCASSLVSSGNTEAFFGQGTRLTVV.

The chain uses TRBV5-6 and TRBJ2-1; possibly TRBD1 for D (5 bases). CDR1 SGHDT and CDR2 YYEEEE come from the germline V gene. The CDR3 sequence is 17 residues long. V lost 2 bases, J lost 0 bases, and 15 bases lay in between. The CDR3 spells CASSLPRHRISYNEQFF. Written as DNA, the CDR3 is TGTGCCAGCAGCTTACCCCGCCACAGGATCTCCTACAATGAGCAGTTCTTC.

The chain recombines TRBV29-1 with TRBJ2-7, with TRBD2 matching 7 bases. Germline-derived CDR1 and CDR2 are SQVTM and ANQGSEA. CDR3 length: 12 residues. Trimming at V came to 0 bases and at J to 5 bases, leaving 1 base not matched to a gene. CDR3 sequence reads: CSVEDRGDEQYF. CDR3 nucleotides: TGCAGCGTTGAAGATCGGGGGGACGAGCAGTACTTC.

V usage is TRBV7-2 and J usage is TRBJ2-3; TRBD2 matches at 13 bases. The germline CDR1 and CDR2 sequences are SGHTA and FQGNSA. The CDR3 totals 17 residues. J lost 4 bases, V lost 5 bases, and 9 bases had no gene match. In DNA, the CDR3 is TGTGCCAGCAGCATTACTAGCGGGAGGGCCGTGCCAGATACGCAGTATTTT. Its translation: CASSITSGRAVPDTQYF.

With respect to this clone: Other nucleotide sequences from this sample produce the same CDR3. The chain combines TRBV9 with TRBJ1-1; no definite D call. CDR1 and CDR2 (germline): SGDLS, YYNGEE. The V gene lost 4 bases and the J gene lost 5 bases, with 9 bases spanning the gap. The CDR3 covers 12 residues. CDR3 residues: CASSPPGTEAFF. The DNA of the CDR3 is TGTGCCAGCAGCCCCCCCGGTACTGAAGCTTTCTTT.

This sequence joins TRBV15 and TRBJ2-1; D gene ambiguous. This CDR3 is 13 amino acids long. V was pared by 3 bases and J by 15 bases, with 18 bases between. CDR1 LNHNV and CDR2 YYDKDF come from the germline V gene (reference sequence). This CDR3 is CATSRRILPVGFF. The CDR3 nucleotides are TGTGCCACCAGCAGGCGAATACTGCCCGTGGGGTTCTTC.

This chain's CDR3 is CASSKQGDQETQYF. The DNA for the CDR3 is TGTGCCAGCAGTAAGCAGGGGGACCAAGAGACCCAGTACTTC. This chain links TRBV6-1 with TRBJ2-5; 7 bases agree with TRBD1. J gave up 0 bases and V 5 bases, and 3 bases lay outside the gene matches. The CDR3 has 14 residues. Germline lookup yields CDR1 MNHNS and CDR2 SASEGT.

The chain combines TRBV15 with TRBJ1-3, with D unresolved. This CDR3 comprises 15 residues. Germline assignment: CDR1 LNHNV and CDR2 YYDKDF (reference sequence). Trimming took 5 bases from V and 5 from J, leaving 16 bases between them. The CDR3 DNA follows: TGTGCCACCAGCCCTCGCGGGAATATCAGAAACACCATATATTTT. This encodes CATSPRGNIRNTIYF.

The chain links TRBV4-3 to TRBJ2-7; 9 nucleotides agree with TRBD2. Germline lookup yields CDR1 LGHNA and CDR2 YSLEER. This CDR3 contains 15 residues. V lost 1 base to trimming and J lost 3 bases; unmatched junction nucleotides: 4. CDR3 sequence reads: CASSQGASGVYEQYF. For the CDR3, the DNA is TGCGCCAGCAGCCAAGGGGCTAGCGGGGTCTACGAGCAGTACTTC.

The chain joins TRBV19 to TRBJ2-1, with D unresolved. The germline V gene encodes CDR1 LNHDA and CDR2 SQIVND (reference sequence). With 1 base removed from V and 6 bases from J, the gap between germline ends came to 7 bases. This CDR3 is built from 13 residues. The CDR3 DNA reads TGTGCCAGTAGTATAGTAGGCGTCAATGAGCAGTTCTTC. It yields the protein CASSIVGVNEQFF.

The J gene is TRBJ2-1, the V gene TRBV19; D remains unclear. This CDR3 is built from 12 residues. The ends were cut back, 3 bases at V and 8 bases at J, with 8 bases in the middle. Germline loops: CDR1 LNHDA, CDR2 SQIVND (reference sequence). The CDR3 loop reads CASSIPSYEQFF. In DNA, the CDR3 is TGTGCCAGTAGTATCCCCTCGTATGAGCAGTTCTTC.

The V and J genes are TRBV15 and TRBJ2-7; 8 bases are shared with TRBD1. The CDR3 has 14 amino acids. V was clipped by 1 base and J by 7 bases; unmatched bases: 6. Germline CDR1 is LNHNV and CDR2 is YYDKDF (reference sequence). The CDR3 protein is CATSRADRGVEQYF. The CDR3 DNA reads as TGTGCCACCAGCAGAGCAGACAGGGGAGTAGAGCAGTACTTC.

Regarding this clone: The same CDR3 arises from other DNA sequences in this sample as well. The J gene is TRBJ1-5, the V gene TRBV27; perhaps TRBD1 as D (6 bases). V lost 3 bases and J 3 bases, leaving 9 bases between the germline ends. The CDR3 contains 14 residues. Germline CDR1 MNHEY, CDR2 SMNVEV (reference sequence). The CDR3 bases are TGTGCCAGCAGTTTTCGGGGGGCCAATCAGCCCCAGCATTTT. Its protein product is CASSFRGANQPQHF.

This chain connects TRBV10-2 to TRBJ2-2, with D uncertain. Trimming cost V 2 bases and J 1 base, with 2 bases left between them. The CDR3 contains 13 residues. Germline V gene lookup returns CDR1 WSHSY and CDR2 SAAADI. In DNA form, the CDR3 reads TGCGCCAGCAGTGAGCTGAACACCGGGGAGCTGTTTTTT. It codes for CASSELNTGELFF.

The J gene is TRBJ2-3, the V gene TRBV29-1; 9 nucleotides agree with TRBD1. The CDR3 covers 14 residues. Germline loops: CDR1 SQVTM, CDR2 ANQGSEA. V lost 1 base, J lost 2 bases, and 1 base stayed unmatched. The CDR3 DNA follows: TGCAGCGTTGAAGGGACAGGGGCCACAGATACGCAGTATTTT. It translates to CSVEGTGATDTQYF.

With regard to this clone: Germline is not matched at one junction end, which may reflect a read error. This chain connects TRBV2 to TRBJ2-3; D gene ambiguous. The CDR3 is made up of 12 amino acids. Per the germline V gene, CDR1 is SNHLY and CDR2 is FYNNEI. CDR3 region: CASPRDISQETF. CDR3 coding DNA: TGTGCCAGTCCAAGAGACATCTCCCAGGAAACTTTT.

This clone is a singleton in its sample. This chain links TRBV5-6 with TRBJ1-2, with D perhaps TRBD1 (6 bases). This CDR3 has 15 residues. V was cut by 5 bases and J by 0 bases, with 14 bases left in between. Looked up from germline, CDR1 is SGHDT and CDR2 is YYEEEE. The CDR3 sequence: CASSQRTEANYGYTF. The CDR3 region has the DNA TGTGCCAGCAGTCAGAGGACAGAAGCTAACTATGGCTACACCTTC.

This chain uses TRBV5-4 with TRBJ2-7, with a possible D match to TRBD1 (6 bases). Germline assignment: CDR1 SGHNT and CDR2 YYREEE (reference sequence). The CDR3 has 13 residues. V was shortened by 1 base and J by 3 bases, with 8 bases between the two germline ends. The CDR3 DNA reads TGTGCCAGCAGCTTGAGGACAGACTACGAGCAGTACTTC. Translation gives CASSLRTDYEQYF.

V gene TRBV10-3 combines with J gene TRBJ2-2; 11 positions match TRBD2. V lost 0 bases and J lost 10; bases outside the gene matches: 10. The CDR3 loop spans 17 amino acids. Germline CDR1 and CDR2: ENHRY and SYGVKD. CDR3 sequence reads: CAISESVRTSGPEELFF. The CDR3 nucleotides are TGTGCCATCAGTGAGTCGGTTAGGACTAGCGGGCCTGAGGAGCTGTTTTTT.

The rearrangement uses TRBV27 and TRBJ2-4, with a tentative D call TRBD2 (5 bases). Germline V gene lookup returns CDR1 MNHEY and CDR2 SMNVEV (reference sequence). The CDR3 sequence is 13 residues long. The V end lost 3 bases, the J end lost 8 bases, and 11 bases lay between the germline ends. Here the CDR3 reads CASSFGVRDIQYF. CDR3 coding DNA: TGTGCCAGCAGTTTCGGGGTTAGGGACATTCAGTACTTC.

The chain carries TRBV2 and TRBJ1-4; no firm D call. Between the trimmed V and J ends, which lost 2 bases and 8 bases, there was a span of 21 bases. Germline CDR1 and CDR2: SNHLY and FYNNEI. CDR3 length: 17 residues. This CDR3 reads CASSESGATPPREKLFF. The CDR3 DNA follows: TGTGCCAGCAGTGAATCGGGCGCGACTCCCCCCAGGGAAAAACTGTTTTTT.